Listed below are T cell receptor beta chains from one sample, sequenced in a study of blood T cell repertoires in COVID-19. Using immunoSEQ multiplex PCR, the repertoire was profiled, and TCRdb retains in-frame clones only, with some absent. This table has around 260,000 clones, approximately 86% appearing once. Sequenced input: peripheral blood. These receptors were collected from a woman aged 55 to 70 with COVID-19, enrolled during active disease. The CDR3 runs from the conserved cysteine through the conserved F or W. A D gene is named only where the DNA matches it firmly. The size entry is marked missing in some rows and otherwise reads once, few, many or a size class.

J gene: TRBJ1-1
clone size: -
V gene: TRBV28
D gene: TRBD1
CDR3 DNA: TGTGCCAGCTGTCCCGGGACAGGGGGCCGTGGCACTGAAGCTTTCTTT
CDR3 protein: CASCPGTGGRGTEAFF

J gene: TRBJ1-2
clone size: -
V gene: TRBV10-3
D gene: -
CDR3 DNA: TGTGCCATCAGTGTGGAGGGCATCTATGGCTACACCTTC
CDR3 protein: CAISVEGIYGYTF

J gene: TRBJ2-3
clone size: -
V gene: TRBV4-1
D gene: -
CDR3 DNA: TGCGCCAGCAGCCAAGATAGCGAGGAGGATACGCAGTATTTT
CDR3 protein: CASSQDSEEDTQYF

J gene: TRBJ1-3
clone size: -
V gene: TRBV6-1
D gene: -
CDR3 DNA: TGTGCCAGCAGTGAAGAGGTACGCGGCTCATCTCAGGGAAACACCATATATTTT
CDR3 protein: CASSEEVRGSSQGNTIYF

J gene: TRBJ2-2
clone size: -
V gene: TRBV7-2
D gene: TRBD2
CDR3 DNA: TGTGCCAGCCGGCGGGGGGCCGGGGAGCTGTTTTTT
CDR3 protein: CASRRGAGELFF

J gene: TRBJ2-5
clone size: -
V gene: TRBV19
D gene: -
CDR3 DNA: TGTGCCAGTAGTATAGTGGTCGGTAACCAAGAGACCCAGTACTTC
CDR3 protein: CASSIVVGNQETQYF

J gene: TRBJ2-7
clone size: -
V gene: TRBV6-5
D gene: -
CDR3 DNA: TGTGCCAGCTCGAGGCTAGCGACAAGCTCCTACGAGCAGTACTTC
CDR3 protein: CASSRLATSSYEQYF

J gene: TRBJ1-1
clone size: -
V gene: TRBV5-4
D gene: -
CDR3 DNA: TGTGCCAGCAGCCCGGGGAACACTGAAGCTTTCTTT
CDR3 protein: CASSPGNTEAFF

J gene: TRBJ1-6
clone size: -
V gene: TRBV5-1
D gene: -
CDR3 DNA: TGCGCCAGCAGCTCGGGCGTAGCGTCACCCCTCCACTTT
CDR3 protein: CASSSGVASPLHF

J gene: TRBJ1-1
clone size: -
V gene: TRBV28
D gene: -
CDR3 DNA: TGTGCCAGCAGTTTAAATCCGGGGAGGAACACTGAAGCTTTCTTT
CDR3 protein: CASSLNPGRNTEAFF

J gene: TRBJ2-7
clone size: -
V gene: TRBV7-2
D gene: -
CDR3 DNA: TGTGCCAGCAGCTCGACCGCACCCGGGATCCCTGGCGAGCAGTACTTC
CDR3 protein: CASSSTAPGIPGEQYF

J gene: TRBJ2-3
clone size: -
V gene: TRBV29-1
D gene: -
CDR3 DNA: TGCAACGCATCCGGGAGAGGAACAGATACGCAGTATTTT
CDR3 protein: CNASGRGTDTQYF

J gene: TRBJ1-1
clone size: -
V gene: TRBV6-4
D gene: -
CDR3 DNA: TGTGCCAGCAGTGCCCAAGGCGGCGAAGCTTTCTTT
CDR3 protein: CASSAQGGEAFF

J gene: TRBJ1-2
clone size: -
V gene: TRBV29-1
D gene: TRBD1
CDR3 DNA: TGCAGCGTCCACCGGGGACAGGGCTATGGCTACACCTTC
CDR3 protein: CSVHRGQGYGYTF

J gene: TRBJ1-2
clone size: -
V gene: TRBV29-1
D gene: TRBD1
CDR3 DNA: TGCAGCGGTGGGACAGGGCGGATTGGCTACACCTTC
CDR3 protein: CSGGTGRIGYTF

J gene: TRBJ2-7
clone size: -
V gene: TRBV27
D gene: TRBD1
CDR3 DNA: TGTGCCAGCAGTTTGTTTAGGGGGGACAGGGGGACTTTTCACGAGCAGTACTTC
CDR3 protein: CASSLFRGDRGTFHEQYF

J gene: TRBJ1-2
clone size: -
V gene: TRBV19
D gene: TRBD1
CDR3 DNA: TGTGCCAGTAGGGAAAGGACAGGGGGCGCGGGAGGCTACACCTTC
CDR3 protein: CASRERTGGAGGYTF

J gene: TRBJ2-1
clone size: -
V gene: TRBV14
D gene: TRBD2
CDR3 DNA: TGTGCCAGCAGCCAAGTACGACTAGCGGGAGGAAATGAGCAGTTCTTC
CDR3 protein: CASSQVRLAGGNEQFF

J gene: TRBJ2-1
clone size: -
V gene: TRBV15
D gene: -
CDR3 DNA: TGTGCCACCAGCAGAGATCTGGGGGCTGATGAGCAGTTCTTC
CDR3 protein: CATSRDLGADEQFF

J gene: TRBJ2-7
clone size: -
V gene: TRBV3-1/TRBV3-2
D gene: TRBD2
CDR3 DNA: TGTGCCAGCAGCCGAAGGACTAGCGGCGATTACGAGCAGTACTTC
CDR3 protein: CASSRRTSGDYEQYF

J gene: TRBJ2-5
clone size: -
V gene: TRBV2
D gene: TRBD1
CDR3 DNA: TGTGCCAGCAGTGAGGGACAGGGTGTATACGAGACCCAGTACTTC
CDR3 protein: CASSEGQGVYETQYF

J gene: TRBJ2-1
clone size: -
V gene: TRBV27
D gene: TRBD1
CDR3 DNA: TGTGCCAGCAGTTTAAGGGGGACAGGGGAAGGCAATGAGCAGTTCTTC
CDR3 protein: CASSLRGTGEGNEQFF

J gene: TRBJ1-6
clone size: -
V gene: TRBV5-1
D gene: -
CDR3 DNA: TGCGCCAGCAGCTCACGCCGGGAGAGCTCCTATAATTCACCCCTCCACTTT
CDR3 protein: CASSSRRESSYNSPLHF

J gene: TRBJ2-1
clone size: -
V gene: TRBV30
D gene: TRBD2
CDR3 DNA: TGTGCCTGGAGTCCAAGGGGCGGGAGGGCTTGGAATGAGCAGTTCTTC
CDR3 protein: CAWSPRGGRAWNEQFF

J gene: TRBJ1-3
clone size: -
V gene: TRBV13
D gene: -
CDR3 DNA: TGTGCCAGCAGCCACTCTGGAAACACCATATATTTT
CDR3 protein: CASSHSGNTIYF

J gene: TRBJ2-5
clone size: -
V gene: TRBV18
D gene: TRBD2
CDR3 DNA: TGTGCCAGCTCACGTGCTAGCGGGACCCAAGAGACCCAGTACTTC
CDR3 protein: CASSRASGTQETQYF

J gene: TRBJ2-4
clone size: -
V gene: TRBV5-1
D gene: TRBD2
CDR3 DNA: TGCGCCAGCAGCTTGGCGTTAACTCGTCCGGGGAGGGAAAACATTCAGTACTTC
CDR3 protein: CASSLALTRPGRENIQYF

J gene: TRBJ1-1
clone size: -
V gene: TRBV2
D gene: -
CDR3 DNA: TGTGCCAGCAGTGAATCAGGGCCAGGCGAAGGGTTTTCTGCTTTCTTT
CDR3 protein: CASSESGPGEGFSAFF

J gene: TRBJ1-1
clone size: few
V gene: TRBV5-1
D gene: -
CDR3 DNA: TGCGCCAGCAGCTTTAATGTGAACACTGAAGCTTTCTTT
CDR3 protein: CASSFNVNTEAFF

J gene: TRBJ1-6
clone size: -
V gene: TRBV30
D gene: -
CDR3 DNA: TGTGCCTGCCAGGGGAGTAATTCACCCCTCCACTTT
CDR3 protein: CACQGSNSPLHF

J gene: TRBJ2-7
clone size: -
V gene: TRBV10-3
D gene: TRBD1
CDR3 DNA: TGTGCCATCAGTAAGGGACAGACCCCAAGAACCTACGAGCAGTACTTC
CDR3 protein: CAISKGQTPRTYEQYF

J gene: TRBJ2-7
clone size: -
V gene: TRBV25-1
D gene: TRBD2
CDR3 DNA: TGTGCCAGCAGTGGGGGAGGGGCGGGAGAGTACGAGCAGTACTTC
CDR3 protein: CASSGGGAGEYEQYF

J gene: TRBJ1-1
clone size: -
V gene: TRBV5-1
D gene: -
CDR3 DNA: TGCGCCAGCAGCGATCCAGGGGACGCTTTCTTT
CDR3 protein: CASSDPGDAFF

J gene: TRBJ2-2
clone size: -
V gene: TRBV5-3
D gene: -
CDR3 DNA: TGTGCCAGAAGCTCCATCCGGGGGAACACCGGGGAGCTGTTTTTT
CDR3 protein: CARSSIRGNTGELFF

J gene: TRBJ1-6
clone size: many
V gene: TRBV27
D gene: -
CDR3 DNA: TGTGCCAGCAGTCTTCGACAGGAATATAATTCACCCCTCCACTTT
CDR3 protein: CASSLRQEYNSPLHF

J gene: TRBJ2-2
clone size: -
V gene: TRBV4-2
D gene: -
CDR3 DNA: TGTGCCAGCAGCCAAGGTGGTTTGCAGGGTGGCACCGGGGAGCTGTTTTTT
CDR3 protein: CASSQGGLQGGTGELFF

J gene: TRBJ1-1
clone size: -
V gene: TRBV6-2/TRBV6-3
D gene: TRBD1
CDR3 DNA: TGTGCCAGCAGCGGTGGACAGGGAGCCGCTGAAGCTTTCTTT
CDR3 protein: CASSGGQGAAEAFF

J gene: TRBJ1-5
clone size: -
V gene: TRBV28
D gene: TRBD1
CDR3 DNA: TGTGCCAGCATAGAGGGGGCAGCTACTAGCAATCAGCCCCAGCATTTT
CDR3 protein: CASIEGAATSNQPQHF

J gene: TRBJ2-3
clone size: -
V gene: TRBV20-1
D gene: TRBD2
CDR3 DNA: TGCAGTGCTAGTGTTCTAGCGGGAGGTGGTGATACGCAGTATTTT
CDR3 protein: CSASVLAGGGDTQYF

J gene: TRBJ1-2
clone size: -
V gene: TRBV27
D gene: -
CDR3 DNA: TGTGCCAGCAGTCCTCGGACAGACAAATACTATGGCTACACCTTC
CDR3 protein: CASSPRTDKYYGYTF

J gene: TRBJ2-3
clone size: -
V gene: TRBV14
D gene: TRBD2
CDR3 DNA: TGTGCCAGCAGCCAACCGCCCTGGACTAGCGGGAGAGATACGCAGTATTTT
CDR3 protein: CASSQPPWTSGRDTQYF

J gene: TRBJ1-2
clone size: -
V gene: TRBV19
D gene: -
CDR3 DNA: TGTGCCAGTAGCAACAAATATGGCTACACCTTC
CDR3 protein: CASSNKYGYTF